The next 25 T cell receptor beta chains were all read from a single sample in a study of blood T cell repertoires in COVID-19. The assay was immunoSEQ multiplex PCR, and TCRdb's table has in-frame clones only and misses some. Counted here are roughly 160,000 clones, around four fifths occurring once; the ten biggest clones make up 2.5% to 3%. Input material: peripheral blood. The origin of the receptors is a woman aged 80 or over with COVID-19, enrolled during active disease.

The CDR3 here is CASSSGGEQYF. In DNA form, the CDR3 reads TGTGCCAGCAGCTCAGGGGGGGAGCAGTACTTC. The chain is built from TRBV7-3 and TRBJ2-7, with D possibly TRBD1 on 7 matching bases. Trimming stripped 4 bases from V and 7 bases from J, with 8 bases between. The CDR3 contains 11 residues. In germline, CDR1 is SGHTA, CDR2 FQGTGA.

The CDR3, as DNA: TGTGCCAGCAGACTCTATAGCGGGGGGGGAACAGATACGCAGTATTTT. The encoded protein is CASRLYSGGGTDTQYF. The chain has TRBV7-8 and TRBJ2-3, with TRBD2 matching 11 bases. The germline gives CDR1 SGHVS, CDR2 FQNEAQ. The J segment lost 3 bases and the V segment lost 6 bases, leaving 8 bases of the junction unmatched. The CDR3 sequence is 16 residues long. The full variable domain, in which reference TRBV7-8 and TRBJ2-3 provide the parts outside the CDR3, is GAGVSQSPRYKVAKRGQDVALRCDPISGHVSLFWYQQALGQGPEFLTYFQNEAQLDKSGLPSDRFFAERPEGSVSTLKIQRTQQEDSAVYLCASRLYSGGGTDTQYFGPGTRLTVL.

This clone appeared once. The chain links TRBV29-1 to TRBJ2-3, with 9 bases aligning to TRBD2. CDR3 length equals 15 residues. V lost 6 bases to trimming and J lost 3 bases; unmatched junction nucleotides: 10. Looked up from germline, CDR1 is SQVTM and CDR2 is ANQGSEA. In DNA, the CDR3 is TGCAGCGTCGCCCTGGGACTAGCCCGAACAGATACGCAGTATTTT. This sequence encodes CSVALGLARTDTQYF.

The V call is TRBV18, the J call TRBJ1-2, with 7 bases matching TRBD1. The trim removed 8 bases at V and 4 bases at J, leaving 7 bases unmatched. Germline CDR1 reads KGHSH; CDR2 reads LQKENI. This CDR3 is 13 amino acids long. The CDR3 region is CASLGTATYGYTF. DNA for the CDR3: TGTGCCAGCCTCGGGACAGCCACCTATGGCTACACCTTC.

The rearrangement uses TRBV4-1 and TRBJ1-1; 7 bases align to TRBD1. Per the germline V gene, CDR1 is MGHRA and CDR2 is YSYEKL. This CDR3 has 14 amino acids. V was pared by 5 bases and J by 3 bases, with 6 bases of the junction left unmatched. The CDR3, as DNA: TGCGCCAGCAGCGCCAGACAGGGCGACACTGAAGCTTTCTTT. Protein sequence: CASSARQGDTEAFF.

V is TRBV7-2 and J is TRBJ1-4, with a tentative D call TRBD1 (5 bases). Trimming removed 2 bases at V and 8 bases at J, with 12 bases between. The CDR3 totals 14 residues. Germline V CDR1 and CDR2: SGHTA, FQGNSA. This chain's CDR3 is CASSLNGGSEKLFF. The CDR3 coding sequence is TGTGCCAGCAGCTTAAACGGGGGATCGGAAAAACTGTTTTTT.

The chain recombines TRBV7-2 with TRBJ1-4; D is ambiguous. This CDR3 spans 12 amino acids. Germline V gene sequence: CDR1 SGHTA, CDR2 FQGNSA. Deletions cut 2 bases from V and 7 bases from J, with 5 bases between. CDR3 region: CASSLQAEKLFF. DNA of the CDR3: TGTGCCAGCAGCTTACAAGCTGAAAAACTGTTTTTT.

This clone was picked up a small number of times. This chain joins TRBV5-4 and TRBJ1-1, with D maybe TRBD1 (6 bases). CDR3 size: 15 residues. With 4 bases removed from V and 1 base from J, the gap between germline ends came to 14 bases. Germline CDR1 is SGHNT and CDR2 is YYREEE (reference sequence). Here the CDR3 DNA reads TGTGCCAGCAGCCCAACGTCGACAGGGAACACTGAAGCTTTCTTT. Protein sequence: CASSPTSTGNTEAFF.

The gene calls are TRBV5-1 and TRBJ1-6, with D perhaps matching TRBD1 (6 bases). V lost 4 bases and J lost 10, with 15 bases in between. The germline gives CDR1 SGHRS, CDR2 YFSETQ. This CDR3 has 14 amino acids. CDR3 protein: CASSQGSPGSPLHF. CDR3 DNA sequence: TGCGCCAGCAGCCAGGGGTCCCCCGGGTCACCCCTCCACTTT.

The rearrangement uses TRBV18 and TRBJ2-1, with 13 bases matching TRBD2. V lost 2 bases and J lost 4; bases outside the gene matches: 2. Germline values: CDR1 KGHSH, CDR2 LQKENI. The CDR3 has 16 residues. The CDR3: CASSPGTSGKYNEQFF. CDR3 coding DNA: TGTGCCAGCTCACCAGGGACTAGCGGGAAATACAATGAGCAGTTCTTC. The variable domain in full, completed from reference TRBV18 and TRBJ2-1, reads NAGVMQNPRHLVRRRGQEARLRCSPMKGHSHVYWYRQLPEEGLKFMVYLQKENIIDESGMPKERFSAEFPKEGPSILRIQQVVRGDSAAYFCASSPGTSGKYNEQFFGPGTRLTVL.

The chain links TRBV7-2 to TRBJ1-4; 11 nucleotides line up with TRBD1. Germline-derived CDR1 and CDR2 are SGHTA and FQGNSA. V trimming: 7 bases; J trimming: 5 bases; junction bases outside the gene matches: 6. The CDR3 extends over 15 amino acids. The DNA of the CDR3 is TGTGCCAGCACCTCGGACAGGGGGCGGAATGAAAAACTGTTTTTT. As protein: CASTSDRGRNEKLFF.

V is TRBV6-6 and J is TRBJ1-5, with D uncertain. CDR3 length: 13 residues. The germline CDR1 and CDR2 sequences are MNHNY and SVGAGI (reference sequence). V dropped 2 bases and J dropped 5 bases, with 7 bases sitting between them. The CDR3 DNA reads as TGTGCCAGCAGTTACACAGATGATCAGCCCCAGCATTTT. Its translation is CASSYTDDQPQHF.

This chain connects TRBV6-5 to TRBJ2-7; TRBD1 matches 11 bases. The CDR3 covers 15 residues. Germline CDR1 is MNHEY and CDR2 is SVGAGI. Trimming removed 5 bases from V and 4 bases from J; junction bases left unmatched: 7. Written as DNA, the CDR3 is TGTGCCAGCAGTCATCCCGGACAGGGGGCGTACGAGCAGTACTTC. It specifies CASSHPGQGAYEQYF.

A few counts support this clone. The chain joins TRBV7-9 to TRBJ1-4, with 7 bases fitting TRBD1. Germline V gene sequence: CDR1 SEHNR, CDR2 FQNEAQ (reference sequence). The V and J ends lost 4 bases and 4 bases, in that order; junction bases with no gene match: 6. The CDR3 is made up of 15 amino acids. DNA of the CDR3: TGTGCCAGCAGCTCGAGACAGGGCATTAATGAAAAACTGTTTTTT. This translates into CASSSRQGINEKLFF. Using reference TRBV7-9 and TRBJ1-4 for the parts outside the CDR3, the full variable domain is DTGVSQNPRHKITKRGQNVTFRCDPISEHNRLYWYRQTLGQGPEFLTYFQNEAQLEKSRLLSDRFSAERPKGSFSTLEIQRTEQGDSAMYLCASSSRQGINEKLFFGSGTQLSVL.

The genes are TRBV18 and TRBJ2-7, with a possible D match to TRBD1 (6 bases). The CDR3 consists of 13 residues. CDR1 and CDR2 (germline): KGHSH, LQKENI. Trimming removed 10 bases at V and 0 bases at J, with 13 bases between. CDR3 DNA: TGTGCCACCCGAGGGACACTCTCCTACGAGCAGTACTTC. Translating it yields CATRGTLSYEQYF.

The CDR3 nucleotides are TGTGCCAGAAAGCCCGGGGAGCTGTTTTTT. Its protein product is CARKPGELFF. V and J are TRBV7-5 and TRBJ2-2; the DNA was not compared with TRBD2, the D call given in the table. TRBV7-5 is recorded as a pseudogene. This CDR3 has 10 residues.

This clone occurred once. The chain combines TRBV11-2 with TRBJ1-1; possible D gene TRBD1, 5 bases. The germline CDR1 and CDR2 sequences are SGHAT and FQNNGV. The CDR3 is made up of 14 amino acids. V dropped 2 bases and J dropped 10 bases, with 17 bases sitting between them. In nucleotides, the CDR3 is TGTGCCAGCAGCTTAATGGGGGGACCGGCCCCAGCTTTCTTT. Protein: CASSLMGGPAPAFF.

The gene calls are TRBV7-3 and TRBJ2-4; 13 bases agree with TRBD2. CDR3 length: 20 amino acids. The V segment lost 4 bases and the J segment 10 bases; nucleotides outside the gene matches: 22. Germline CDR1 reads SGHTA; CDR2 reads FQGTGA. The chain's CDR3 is CASSSGGQGRTSGSQRIQYF. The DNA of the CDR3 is TGTGCCAGCAGCTCCGGTGGACAGGGGAGGACTAGCGGGAGTCAAAGGATTCAGTACTTC.

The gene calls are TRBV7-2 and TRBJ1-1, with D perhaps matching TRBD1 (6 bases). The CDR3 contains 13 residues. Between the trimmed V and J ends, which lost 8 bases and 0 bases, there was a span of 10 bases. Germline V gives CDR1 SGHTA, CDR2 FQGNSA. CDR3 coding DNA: TGTGCCAGCCTCCAGGGGCTGAACACTGAAGCTTTCTTT. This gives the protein CASLQGLNTEAFF.

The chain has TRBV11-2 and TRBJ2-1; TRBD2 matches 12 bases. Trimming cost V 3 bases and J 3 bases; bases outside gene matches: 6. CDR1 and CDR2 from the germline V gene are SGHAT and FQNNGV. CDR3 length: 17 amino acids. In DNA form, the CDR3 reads TGTGCCAGCAGCTTCACCCTGACTAGCGGGAGCTACAATGAGCAGTTCTTC. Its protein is CASSFTLTSGSYNEQFF.

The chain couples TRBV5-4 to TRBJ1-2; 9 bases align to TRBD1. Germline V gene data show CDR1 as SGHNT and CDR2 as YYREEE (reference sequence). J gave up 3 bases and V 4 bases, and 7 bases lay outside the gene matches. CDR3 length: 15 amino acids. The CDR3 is CASSDGTGQHYGYTF. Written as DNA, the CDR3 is TGTGCCAGCAGCGACGGGACAGGGCAACACTATGGCTACACCTTC. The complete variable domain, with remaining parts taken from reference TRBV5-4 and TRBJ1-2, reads ETGVTQSPTHLIKTRGQQVTLRCSSQSGHNTVSWYQQALGQGPQFIFQYYREEENGRGNFPPRFSGLQFPNYSSELNVNALELDDSALYLCASSDGTGQHYGYTFGSGTRLTVV.

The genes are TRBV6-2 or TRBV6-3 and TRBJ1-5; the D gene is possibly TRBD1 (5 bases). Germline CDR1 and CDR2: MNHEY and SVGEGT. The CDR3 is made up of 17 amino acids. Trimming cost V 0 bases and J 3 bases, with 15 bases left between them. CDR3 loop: CASSYSRSAGNNQPQHF. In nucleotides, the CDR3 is TGTGCCAGCAGTTACTCTAGATCAGCAGGGAACAATCAGCCCCAGCATTTT.

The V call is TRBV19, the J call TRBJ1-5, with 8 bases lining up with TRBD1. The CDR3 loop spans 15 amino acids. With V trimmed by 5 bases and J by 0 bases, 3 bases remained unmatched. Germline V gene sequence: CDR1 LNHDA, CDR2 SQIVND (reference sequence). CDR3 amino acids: CASSPQGDSNQPQHF. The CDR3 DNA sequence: TGTGCCAGTAGTCCACAGGGGGATAGCAATCAGCCCCAGCATTTT.

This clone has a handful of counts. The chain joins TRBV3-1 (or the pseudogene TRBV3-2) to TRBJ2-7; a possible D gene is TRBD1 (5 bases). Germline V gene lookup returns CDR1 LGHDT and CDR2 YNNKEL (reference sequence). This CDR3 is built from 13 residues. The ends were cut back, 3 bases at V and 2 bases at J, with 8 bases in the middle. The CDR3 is CASSQGPTYEQYF. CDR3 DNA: TGTGCCAGCAGCCAGGGGCCAACCTACGAGCAGTACTTC.

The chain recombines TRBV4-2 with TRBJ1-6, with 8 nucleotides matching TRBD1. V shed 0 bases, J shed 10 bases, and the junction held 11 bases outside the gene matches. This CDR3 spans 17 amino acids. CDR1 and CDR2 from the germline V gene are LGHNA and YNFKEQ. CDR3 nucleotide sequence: TGTGCCAGCAGCCAAGATCGGGCAGGGGGCTTAGAATCACCCCTCCACTTT. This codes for CASSQDRAGGLESPLHF.